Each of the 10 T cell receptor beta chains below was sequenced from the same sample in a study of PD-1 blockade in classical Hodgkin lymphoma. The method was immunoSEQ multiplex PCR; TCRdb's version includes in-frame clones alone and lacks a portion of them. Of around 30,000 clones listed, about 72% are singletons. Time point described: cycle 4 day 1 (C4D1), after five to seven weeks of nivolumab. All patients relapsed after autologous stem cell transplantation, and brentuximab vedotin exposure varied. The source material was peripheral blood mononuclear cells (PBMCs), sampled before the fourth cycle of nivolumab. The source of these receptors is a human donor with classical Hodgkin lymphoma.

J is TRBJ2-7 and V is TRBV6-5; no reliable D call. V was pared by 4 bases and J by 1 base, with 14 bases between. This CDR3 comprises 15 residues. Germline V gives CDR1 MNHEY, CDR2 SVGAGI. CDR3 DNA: TGTGCCAGCAGTTTCGCGGAATCCTTATCCTACGAGCAGTACTTC. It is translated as CASSFAESLSYEQYF.

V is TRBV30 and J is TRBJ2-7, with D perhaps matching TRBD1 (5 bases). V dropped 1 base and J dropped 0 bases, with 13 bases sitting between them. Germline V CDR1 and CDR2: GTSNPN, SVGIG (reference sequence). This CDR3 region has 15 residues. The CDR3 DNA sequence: TGTGCCTGGAGTGAGGGGTCTAGTTCCTCCTACGAGCAGTACTTC. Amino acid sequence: CAWSEGSSSSYEQYF.

This CDR3 is CASSTGQGGYEQYF. The CDR3, as DNA: TGTGCCAGCAGCACGGGACAGGGGGGCTACGAGCAGTACTTC. This chain links TRBV2 with TRBJ2-7, with 11 bases that match TRBD1. Germline assignment: CDR1 SNHLY and CDR2 FYNNEI. Trimming at V came to 6 bases and at J to 3 bases, leaving 4 bases not matched to a gene. This CDR3 contains 14 residues. Looking up the rest from reference TRBV2 and TRBJ2-7 gives the full variable domain: EPEVTQTPSHQVTQMGQEVILRCVPISNHLYFYWYRQILGQKVEFLVSFYNNEISEKSEIFDDQFSVERPDGSNFTLKIRSTKLEDSAMYFCASSTGQGGYEQYFGPGTRLTVT.

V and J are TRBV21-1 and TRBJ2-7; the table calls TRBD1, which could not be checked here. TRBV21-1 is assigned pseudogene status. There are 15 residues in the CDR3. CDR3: CASSKVSRGHCEQYF. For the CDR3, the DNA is TGTGCCAGCAGCAAAGTAAGCAGGGGACATTGCGAGCAGTACTTC.

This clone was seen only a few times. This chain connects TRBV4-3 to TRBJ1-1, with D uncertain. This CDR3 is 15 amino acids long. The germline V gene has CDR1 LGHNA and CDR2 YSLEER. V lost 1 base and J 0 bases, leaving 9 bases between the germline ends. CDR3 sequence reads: CASSQVMGMNTEAFF. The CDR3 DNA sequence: TGCGCCAGCAGCCAAGTCATGGGCATGAACACTGAAGCTTTCTTT.

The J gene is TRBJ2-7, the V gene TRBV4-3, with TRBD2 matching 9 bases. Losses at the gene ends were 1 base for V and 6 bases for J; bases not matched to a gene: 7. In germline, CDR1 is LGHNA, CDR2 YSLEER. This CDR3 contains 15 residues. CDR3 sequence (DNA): TGCGCCAGCAGCCAAGCAGCTAGCGGGAACGTCGAGCAGTACTTC. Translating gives CASSQAASGNVEQYF.

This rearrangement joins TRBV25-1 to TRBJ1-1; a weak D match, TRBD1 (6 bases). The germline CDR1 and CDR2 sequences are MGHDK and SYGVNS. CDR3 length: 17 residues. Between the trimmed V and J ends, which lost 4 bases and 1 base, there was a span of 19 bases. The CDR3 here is CASSGTGQKLQNTEAFF. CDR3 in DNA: TGTGCCAGCAGTGGCACTGGACAGAAGTTACAGAACACTGAAGCTTTCTTT.

CDR3 loop: CASSLVPDMNTEAFF. The CDR3 nucleotides are TGTGCCAGCAGCTTAGTACCAGACATGAACACTGAAGCTTTCTTT. The gene calls are TRBV7-2 and TRBJ1-1; D unresolved. V lost 1 base and J 0 bases, leaving 9 bases between the germline ends. The CDR3 loop spans 15 amino acids. Germline V lookup: CDR1 SGHTA, CDR2 FQGNSA. Full variable domain (outside the CDR3, taken from reference TRBV7-2 and TRBJ1-1): GAGVSQSPSNKVTEKGKDVELRCDPISGHTALYWYRQSLGQGLEFLIYFQGNSAPDKSGLPSDRFSAERTGGSVSTLTIQRTQQEDSAVYLCASSLVPDMNTEAFFGQGTRLTVV.

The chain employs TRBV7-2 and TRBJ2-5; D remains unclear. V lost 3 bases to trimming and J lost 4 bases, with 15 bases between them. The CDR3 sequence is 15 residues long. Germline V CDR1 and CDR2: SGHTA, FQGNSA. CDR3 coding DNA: TGTGCCAGCAGCTTGACTTCACCACCGAGAGAGACCCAGTACTTC. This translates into CASSLTSPPRETQYF.

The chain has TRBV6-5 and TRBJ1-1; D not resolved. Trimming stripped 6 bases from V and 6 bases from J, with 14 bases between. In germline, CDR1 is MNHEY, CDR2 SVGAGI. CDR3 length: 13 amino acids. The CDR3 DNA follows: TGTGCCAGCAGGGACCCCGGGCCCTCTGAAGCTTTCTTT. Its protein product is CASRDPGPSEAFF.